Below are 13 T cell receptor beta chains sequenced from a single sample in a study of patients and donors after allogeneic stem cell transplantation. One entry per CDR3 protein results from TCRdb running MiXCR on the RT-PCR reads. This table has approximately 200,000 distinct CDR3 sequences, roughly 14% appearing once. The sequencing input was blood, either unsorted or a sorted T cell fraction (not recorded which). Receptor source: a human donor who was either an allogeneic HSCT recipient or a stem cell or donor lymphocyte infusion donor (not recorded which). It is not recorded whose cells these are; they may come from a transplant donor.

This clonotype was seen at least ten times. The chain couples TRBV5-6 to TRBJ2-7, with D unclear. V lost 4 bases and J lost 4, with 9 bases in between. The CDR3 runs 12 residues. In germline, CDR1 is SGHDT, CDR2 YYEEEE. This chain's CDR3 is CASSLGRYEQYF. The CDR3 DNA is TGTGCCAGCAGCCTTGGCAGGTACGAGCAGTACTTC.

This sequence joins TRBV3-1 and TRBJ2-2; D may be TRBD2 (5 bases). Germline loops: CDR1 LGHDT, CDR2 YNNKEL (reference sequence). Deletions cut 2 bases from V and 6 bases from J, with 16 bases between. This CDR3 comprises 16 residues. The CDR3 loop reads CASSQRPPVEAGELFF. The CDR3 DNA sequence: TGTGCCAGCAGCCAAAGGCCGCCGGTGGAGGCCGGGGAGCTGTTTTTT.

The CDR3 nucleotides read TGTGCCAGCAGCTTGGCCGGACAGGGTTCGGAGACCCAGTACTTC. It yields the protein CASSLAGQGSETQYF. This chain joins TRBV5-6 and TRBJ2-5; 8 nucleotides line up with TRBD1. The CDR3 extends over 15 amino acids. CDR1 SGHDT and CDR2 YYEEEE come from the germline V gene. The ends lost 0 bases at V and 5 bases at J; junction bases unmatched: 6.

The chain couples TRBV7-9 to TRBJ1-5; 9 nucleotides agree with TRBD1. Trimming took 5 bases from V and 6 from J; bases not matched to a gene: 8. This CDR3 is built from 15 residues. From germline, CDR1 is SEHNR and CDR2 FQNEAQ (reference sequence). CDR3 nucleotide sequence: TGTGCCAGCAGCCCGGGACAGGGACAAGGTCAGCCCCAGCATTTT. Protein sequence: CASSPGQGQGQPQHF.

This clonotype was observed a handful of times. This chain connects TRBV12-3 or TRBV12-4 to TRBJ2-5; TRBD1 agrees at 10 bases. This CDR3 has 14 residues. J was trimmed by 3 bases and V by 5 bases; bases with no gene match: 3. As DNA, the CDR3 is TGTGCCAGCAGTAGAGGGACAGGGGAAGAGACCCAGTACTTC. Translation: CASSRGTGEETQYF.

The rearrangement joins TRBV24-1 to TRBJ2-3; D not certain. CDR3 length: 16 residues. Germline V CDR1 and CDR2: KGHDR, SFDVKD. V was shortened by 5 bases and J by 4 bases, with 18 bases between the two germline ends. The CDR3: CATSALGGPIPDTQYF. The CDR3 region has the DNA TGTGCCACCAGTGCTCTGGGTGGGCCCATCCCAGATACGCAGTATTTT.

The chain carries TRBV7-2 and TRBJ2-7, with 9 bases that match TRBD2. CDR3 length: 14 residues. Germline V gives CDR1 SGHTA, CDR2 FQGNSA. The trim removed 3 bases at V and 5 bases at J, leaving 5 bases unmatched. CDR3: CASSLRGGPHEQYF. CDR3 nucleotide sequence: TGTGCCAGCAGCTTGCGGGGGGGCCCCCACGAGCAGTACTTC. The full variable domain, in which reference TRBV7-2 and TRBJ2-7 provide the parts outside the CDR3, is GAGVSQSPSNKVTEKGKDVELRCDPISGHTALYWYRQSLGQGLEFLIYFQGNSAPDKSGLPSDRFSAERTGGSVSTLTIQRTQQEDSAVYLCASSLRGGPHEQYFGPGTRLTVT.

This clonotype came up a few times. The V and J genes are TRBV19 and TRBJ1-2, with D unresolved. Germline lookup yields CDR1 LNHDA and CDR2 SQIVND (reference sequence). The V and J ends lost 7 bases and 6 bases respectively, with 18 bases between them. The CDR3 runs to 14 residues. CDR3 in amino acids: CASKRTAGSNGYTF. The CDR3 DNA sequence: TGTGCCAGTAAACGTACAGCGGGGTCCAATGGCTACACCTTC.

Points on this clonotype: Sequence at one end of the junction differs from germline and may be a read error. V gene TRBV15 combines with J gene TRBJ2-2, with 10 bases that match TRBD1. The V gene's germline CDR1 is LNHNV and CDR2 YYDKDF (reference sequence). The length of the CDR3 is 15 residues. Here the CDR3 reads CATSRDRGQAGELFF. The CDR3 bases are TGTGCCACCAGCCGAGACAGGGGGCAGGCCGGGGAGCTGTTTTTT. Looking up the rest from reference TRBV15 and TRBJ2-2 gives the full variable domain: DAMVIQNPRYQVTQFGKPVTLSCSQTLNHNVMYWYQQKSSQAPKLLFHYYDKDFNNEADTPDNFQSRRPNTSFCFLDIRSPGLGDTAMYLCATSRDRGQAGELFFGEGSRLTVL.

Note on this clonotype: One junction end does not reproduce the germline sequence, and a read error may be involved. The gene calls are TRBV5-1 and TRBJ2-3; tentative D call: TRBD2 (5 bases). Germline CDR1 and CDR2: SGHRS and YFSETQ. The length of the CDR3 is 16 residues. CDR3 in amino acids: CTSSLIRGYGTDTQYF. The CDR3, as DNA: TGCACCAGCAGCTTGATCCGGGGTTACGGCACAGATACGCAGTATTTT.

In its sample, this clonotype was seen many times. This sequence joins TRBV6-2 or TRBV6-3 and TRBJ1-5, with D possibly TRBD1 on 6 matching bases. Germline CDR1 reads MNHEY; CDR2 reads SVGEGT. This CDR3 contains 14 residues. The germline V and J ends were trimmed by 8 bases and 3 bases, with 14 bases remaining between them. CDR3 in DNA: TGTGCCAGCCGACCGGGACACTCCAATCAGCCCCAGCATTTT. This encodes CASRPGHSNQPQHF.

This clonotype was seen many times. This chain connects TRBV27 to TRBJ1-2; 8 nucleotides align to TRBD1. The CDR3 runs 15 residues. The germline gives CDR1 MNHEY, CDR2 SMNVEV (reference sequence). V trimming: 3 bases; J trimming: 5 bases; junction bases outside the gene matches: 8. CDR3 DNA sequence: TGTGCCAGCAGTTTTTCGGACAGGGTGGGGTATGGCTACACCTTC. Translation: CASSFSDRVGYGYTF.

The gene calls are TRBV30 and TRBJ1-5; 8 nucleotides line up with TRBD1. With V trimmed by 3 bases and J by 1 base, 5 bases remained unmatched. The germline V gene has CDR1 GTSNPN and CDR2 SVGIG (reference sequence). The CDR3 runs to 15 residues. The CDR3 nucleotides are TGTGCCTGGAGCAGGGGGCGAATGAGCAATCAGCCCCAGCATTTT. This translates into CAWSRGRMSNQPQHF.